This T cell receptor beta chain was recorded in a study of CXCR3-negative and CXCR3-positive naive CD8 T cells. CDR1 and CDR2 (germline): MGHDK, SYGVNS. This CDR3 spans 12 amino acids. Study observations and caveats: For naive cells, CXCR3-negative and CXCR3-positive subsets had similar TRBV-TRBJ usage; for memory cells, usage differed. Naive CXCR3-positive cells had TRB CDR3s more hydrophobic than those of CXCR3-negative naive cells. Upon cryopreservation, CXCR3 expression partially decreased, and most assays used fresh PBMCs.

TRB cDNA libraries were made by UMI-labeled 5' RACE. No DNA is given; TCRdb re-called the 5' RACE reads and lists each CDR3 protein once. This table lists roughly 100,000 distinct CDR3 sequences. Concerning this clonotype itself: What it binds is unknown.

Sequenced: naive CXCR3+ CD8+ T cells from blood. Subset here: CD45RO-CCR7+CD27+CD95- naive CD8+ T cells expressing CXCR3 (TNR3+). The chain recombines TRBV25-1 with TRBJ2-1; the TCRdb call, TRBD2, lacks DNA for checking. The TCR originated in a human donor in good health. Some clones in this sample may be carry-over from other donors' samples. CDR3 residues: CASSGRDSGGFF.